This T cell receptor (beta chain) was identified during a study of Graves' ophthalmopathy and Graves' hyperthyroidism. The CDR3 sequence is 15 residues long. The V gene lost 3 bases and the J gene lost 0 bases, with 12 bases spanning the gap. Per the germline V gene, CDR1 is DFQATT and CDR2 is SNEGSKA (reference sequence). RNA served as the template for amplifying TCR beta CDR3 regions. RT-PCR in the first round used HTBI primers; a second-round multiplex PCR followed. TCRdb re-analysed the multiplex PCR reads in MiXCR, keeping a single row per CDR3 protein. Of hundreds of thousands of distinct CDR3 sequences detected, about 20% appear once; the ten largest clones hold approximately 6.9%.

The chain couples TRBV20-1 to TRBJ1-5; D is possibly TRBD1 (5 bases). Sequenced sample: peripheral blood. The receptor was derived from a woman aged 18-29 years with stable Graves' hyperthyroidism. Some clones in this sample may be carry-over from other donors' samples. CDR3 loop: CSASYGQLSNQPQHF. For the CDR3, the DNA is TGCAGTGCTAGCTATGGACAACTTAGCAATCAGCCCCAGCATTTT.